This is a list of T cell receptor beta chains from one sample in a study of T cell repertoires in cytomegalovirus infection. TCRdb re-derived calls from the reads in MiXCR, one entry per CDR3 protein. This table holds a few hundred thousand distinct CDR3 sequences, about 25% found once. The sample was PBMCs. These receptors came from a human donor in good health (CMV status not recorded). Some clones in this sample may be carry-over from other donors' samples. CDR3s include the opening cysteine and the closing phenylalanine or tryptophan. A D gene is named only where the DNA matches it firmly. The size of a clone is reported for some rows only, either as once, few or many, or as a class for expanded clones.

d_gene | j_gene | v_gene | abundance | CDR3aa | CDR3nt
TRBD1 | TRBJ2-7 | TRBV28 | - | CASRVDNSGQGYEQYF | TGTGCCAGCAGGGTAGATAACTCGGGACAGGGCTACGAGCAGTACTTC
- | TRBJ2-3 | TRBV12-3/TRBV12-4 | many | CASRRSADTQYF | TGTGCCAGCAGGAGATCCGCAGATACGCAGTATTTT
- | TRBJ2-2 | TRBV7-2 | few | CASSLANAGELFF | TGTGCCAGCAGCTTAGCCAATGCCGGGGAGCTGTTTTTT
- | TRBJ2-4 | TRBV7-8 | many | CASSLRSEIGAKNIQYF | TGTGCCAGCAGCTTAAGGAGCGAGATTGGGGCCAAAAACATTCAGTACTTC
TRBD1 | TRBJ1-1 | TRBV18 | - | CASSPLTGGTEAFF | TGTGCCAGCTCACCGTTAACAGGGGGTACTGAAGCTTTCTTT
- | TRBJ2-2 | TRBV14 | few | CASSQDVTSKNTGELFF | TGTGCCAGCAGCCAAGATGTCACGTCGAAGAACACCGGGGAGCTGTTTTTT
- | TRBJ2-3 | TRBV7-9 | many | CASSFTTHPDTQYF | TGTGCCAGCAGCTTTACCACTCATCCAGATACGCAGTATTTT
TRBD2 | TRBJ2-7 | TRBV27 | few | CASSLSVTSGRTSRGSYEQYF | TGTGCCAGCAGTTTATCGGTGACTAGCGGGAGAACTTCCCGTGGGTCCTACGAGCAGTACTTC
- | TRBJ1-5 | TRBV6-2/TRBV6-3 | - | CASSYLGGRGRDQPQHF | TGTGCCAGCAGTTATCTTGGGGGGCGGGGTCGAGATCAGCCCCAGCATTTT
TRBD2 | TRBJ2-1 | TRBV4-1 | - | CASSQDQLAGPYNEQFF | TGCGCCAGCAGCCAAGACCAACTAGCGGGGCCCTACAATGAGCAGTTCTTC
- | TRBJ2-1 | TRBV7-2 | - | CASSSDTDEQFF | TGTGCCAGCAGCTCAGACACGGATGAGCAGTTCTTC
- | TRBJ2-5 | TRBV4-1 | few | CASSQEGWETQYF | TGCGCCAGCAGCCAAGAGGGGTGGGAGACCCAGTACTTC
- | TRBJ2-5 | TRBV15 | - | CATSPNGETQYF | TGTGCCACCAGCCCGAATGGGGAGACCCAGTACTTC
TRBD1 | TRBJ1-1 | TRBV2 | - | CASRFETGGMNTEAFF | TGTGCCAGCAGGTTCGAGACAGGGGGAATGAACACTGAAGCTTTCTTT
- | TRBJ1-2 | TRBV6-1 | few | CASSEARDYGYTF | TGTGCCAGCAGTGAAGCTCGGGATTATGGCTACACCTTC
- | TRBJ2-3 | TRBV7-6 | many | CASSPASRGTDTQYF | TGTGCCAGCAGCCCGGCCTCTCGGGGGACAGATACGCAGTATTTT
- | TRBJ2-2 | TRBV7-2 | many | CASSLGAHTGELFF | TGTGCCAGCAGTTTGGGGGCCCACACCGGGGAGCTGTTTTTT
- | TRBJ1-1 | TRBV7-9 | - | CASSLSHTGIMNTEAFF | TGTGCCAGCAGCTTATCGCACACAGGTATCATGAACACTGAAGCTTTCTTT
- | TRBJ2-2 | TRBV6-1 | - | CASSAAVRGWMVFF | TGTGCCAGCAGTGCAGCCGTCAGGGGATGGATGGTGTTTTTT
- | TRBJ1-2 | TRBV29-1 | few | CSATGGLDGYTF | TGCAGCGCAACGGGGGGGCTCGATGGCTACACCTTC
- | TRBJ2-2 | TRBV6-4 | - | CASKSSGSANTGELFF | TGTGCCAGCAAAAGTTCCGGGAGCGCGAACACCGGGGAGCTGTTTTTT
TRBD1 | TRBJ1-5 | TRBV7-2 | - | CASSASSGTGVGPQHF | TGTGCCAGCAGCGCGAGCAGCGGGACAGGGGTGGGCCCCCAGCATTTT
- | TRBJ1-5 | TRBV7-2 | many | CASSLGAGARNQPQHF | TGTGCCAGCAGCTTAGGAGCGGGGGCGCGCAATCAGCCCCAGCATTTT
- | TRBJ2-3 | TRBV10-3 | few | CAIRPNNAGRKDTQYF | TGTGCCATCAGGCCAAACAATGCGGGGCGGAAAGATACGCAGTATTTT
TRBD1 | TRBJ1-2 | TRBV10-2 | few | CATGQGWGSNYGYTF | TGCGCCACCGGACAGGGCTGGGGATCTAACTATGGCTACACCTTC